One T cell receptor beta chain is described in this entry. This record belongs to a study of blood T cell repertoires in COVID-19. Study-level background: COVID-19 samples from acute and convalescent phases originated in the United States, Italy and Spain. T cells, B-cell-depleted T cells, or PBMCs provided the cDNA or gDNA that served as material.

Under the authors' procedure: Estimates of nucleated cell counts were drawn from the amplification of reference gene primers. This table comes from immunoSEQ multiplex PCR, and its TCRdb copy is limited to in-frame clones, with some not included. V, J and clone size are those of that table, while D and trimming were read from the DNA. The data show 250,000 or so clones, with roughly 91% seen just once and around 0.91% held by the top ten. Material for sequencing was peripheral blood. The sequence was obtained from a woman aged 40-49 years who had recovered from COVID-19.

The CDR3 loop is CASAGQVYGKLFF. The CDR3, as DNA: TGTGCCAGCGCGGGACAGGTCTATGGAAAACTGTTTTTT. This rearrangement joins TRBV7-2 to TRBJ1-4; TRBD1 agrees at 8 bases. Trimming removed 8 bases from V and 10 bases from J; junction bases left unmatched: 9. The CDR3 has 13 residues. Germline CDR1 is SGHTA and CDR2 is FQGNSA.